This T cell receptor (beta chain) was sequenced for a study of CXCR3-negative and CXCR3-positive naive CD8 T cells. Study-level background: Per-library TRB read counts averaged about 1.5 +/- 0.3 million, adding up to 120 million to 150 million in total. General study findings and limits: Hydrophobicity of TRB CDR3s was greater in CXCR3-positive naive cells than in CXCR3-negative naive cells.

Concerning this clonotype: Its antigen is undetermined.

It was by 5' RACE with UMI labels that the TRB cDNA libraries were prepared. Reanalyzing the 5' RACE reads, TCRdb keeps one entry per CDR3 protein, without DNA. The sample has about 130,000 distinct CDR3 sequences. The CDR3 loop spans 15 amino acids. Germline values: CDR1 SGHDN, CDR2 FVKESK. The chain carries TRBV14 and TRBJ2-1; the TRBD1 assignment by TCRdb is unverifiable without DNA. The specimen sequenced was naive CXCR3+ CD8+ T cells from blood. The subset here: CD45RO-CCR7+CD27+CD95- naive CD8+ T cells expressing CXCR3 (TNR3+). This TCR came from a human donor in good health. Some clones in this sample may be carry-over from other donors' samples. The CDR3 region is CASSQDRGHLDEQFF.